The 25 T cell receptor beta chains given below trace back to one sample, sequenced in a study of CD8+ T cells in alopecia areata. Treatment reported: oral pan-JAK inhibitor, 5-10 mg twice daily. It was from alopecia areata patients that lesional scalp punch biopsies and peripheral blood were collected. Sequencing templates came from extracted RNA that was reverse transcribed into cDNA. Libraries were prepared by immunoSEQ multiplex PCR; TCRdb keeps only in-frame clonotypes and omits some of them. This table holds approximately 18,000 clones, 50% to 60% found once. The specimen comprised skin, sampled at week 4, from a patient treated with tofacitinib. Every receptor here comes from a human donor with alopecia areata.

This clone occurred a few times. The chain uses TRBV4-1 and TRBJ1-2; possibly TRBD1 for D (5 bases). Germline lookup yields CDR1 MGHRA and CDR2 YSYEKL. The V and J ends lost 4 bases and 2 bases respectively, with 17 bases between them. This CDR3 comprises 16 residues. The CDR3, as DNA: TGCGCCAGCAGCCGCATCCAGGGAACCCTAAACTATGGCTACACCTTC. Encoded protein: CASSRIQGTLNYGYTF.

V gene TRBV5-1 combines with J gene TRBJ1-2, with 9 positions matching TRBD1. The CDR3 loop spans 14 amino acids. The junction had 9 bases not matched to a gene; V was cut back by 4 bases and J by 8 bases. The germline CDR1 and CDR2 sequences are SGHRS and YFSETQ. The CDR3 sequence is CASSQRTGAGGYTF. For the CDR3, the DNA is TGCGCCAGCAGCCAACGGACAGGGGCAGGGGGCTACACCTTC.

The V call is TRBV5-1, the J call TRBJ2-2; D not certain. The CDR3 runs to 13 residues. Between the trimmed V and J ends, which lost 2 bases and 8 bases, there was a span of 10 bases. The germline gives CDR1 SGHRS, CDR2 YFSETQ. The CDR3 nucleotides are TGCGCCAGCAGCTTCCGGGCGTCGGGGGAGCTGTTTTTT. Translation gives CASSFRASGELFF.

The chain recombines TRBV6-5 with TRBJ2-7, with D possibly being TRBD1 or TRBD2 (7 bases each). V was cut by 2 bases and J by 3 bases, with 11 bases left in between. The germline gives CDR1 MNHEY, CDR2 SVGAGI. The CDR3 consists of 14 residues. Here the CDR3 reads CASSYQRDSYEQYF. DNA for the CDR3: TGTGCCAGCAGTTACCAGCGGGACAGCTACGAGCAGTACTTC.

This sequence joins TRBV4-2 and TRBJ2-7; possibly TRBD1 for D (6 bases). V was shortened by 3 bases and J by 2 bases, with 20 bases between the two germline ends. The V gene's germline CDR1 is LGHNA and CDR2 YNFKEQ. The CDR3 sequence is 17 residues long. This chain's CDR3 is CASSQKAGQGGTYEQYF. Here the CDR3 DNA reads TGTGCCAGCAGCCAGAAGGCTGGACAAGGGGGAACCTACGAGCAGTACTTC.

The chain links TRBV5-4 to TRBJ1-2, with D possibly TRBD1 on 5 matching bases. V was cut by 3 bases and J by 5 bases, with 14 bases left in between. The CDR3 loop spans 14 amino acids. Germline assignment: CDR1 SGHNT and CDR2 YYREEE (reference sequence). CDR3 DNA: TGTGCCAGCAGCTCGGACACCGGGGCATATGGCTACACCTTC. It encodes CASSSDTGAYGYTF.

This chain links TRBV10-3 with TRBJ1-6; a weak D match, TRBD1 (6 bases). Between the trimmed V and J ends, which lost 4 bases and 7 bases, there was a span of 8 bases. CDR3 size: 13 residues. Germline assignment: CDR1 ENHRY and CDR2 SYGVKD. The CDR3: CAISGQGNSPLHF. The DNA for the CDR3 is TGTGCCATCAGTGGGCAGGGGAATTCACCCCTCCACTTT.

V and J are TRBV14 and TRBJ1-1; TRBD1 is a possible D gene (5 bases). The germline V and J ends were trimmed by 4 bases and 0 bases, with 9 bases remaining between them. The germline CDR1 and CDR2 sequences are SGHDN and FVKESK. The CDR3 length is 14 residues. CDR3 sequence: CASSPRQLNTEAFF. The CDR3, as DNA: TGTGCCAGCAGCCCTAGACAGCTGAACACTGAAGCTTTCTTT.

This chain joins TRBV4-1 and TRBJ2-1, with D hard to call. The V gene lost 0 bases and the J gene lost 9 bases, with 9 bases spanning the gap. CDR1 is MGHRA, CDR2 YSYEKL, per germline. The CDR3 runs 13 residues. The CDR3 protein is CASSQDSFGEQFF. In nucleotides, the CDR3 is TGCGCCAGCAGCCAAGATAGTTTTGGTGAGCAGTTCTTC.

The chain combines TRBV5-6 with TRBJ2-7, with TRBD1 identical over 11 bases. V shed 2 bases and J 2 bases; nucleotides not matched to a gene: 3. Germline CDR1 is SGHDT and CDR2 is YYEEEE. CDR3 size: 15 residues. CDR3 nucleotide sequence: TGTGCCAGCAGCTTTCCGGGACAGGGGGCCTACGAGCAGTACTTC. Translation: CASSFPGQGAYEQYF.

This chain links TRBV10-3 with TRBJ2-2, with 10 bases lining up with TRBD2. The CDR3 is 17 residues long. Germline CDR1 is ENHRY and CDR2 is SYGVKD. The V segment lost 5 bases and the J segment 5 bases; nucleotides outside the gene matches: 11. This CDR3 is CAISYTSGAPGTGELFF. The DNA for the CDR3 is TGTGCCATCAGTTACACTAGCGGGGCCCCCGGGACCGGGGAGCTGTTTTTT.

The chain employs TRBV19 and TRBJ1-5; possible D gene TRBD1, 6 bases. The V end was cut by 4 bases, the J end by 0 bases, with 16 bases between. The CDR3 has 17 amino acids. CDR1 is LNHDA, CDR2 SQIVND, per germline (reference sequence). The CDR3 DNA sequence: TGTGCCAGTAGTAAAGACGGGACAAGCTATAGCAATCAGCCCCAGCATTTT. This translates into CASSKDGTSYSNQPQHF.

J is TRBJ1-1 and V is TRBV7-9, with D tentatively TRBD1 (6 bases). Trimming left V 4 bases short and J 6 bases short, with 18 bases between. Germline V gene sequence: CDR1 SEHNR, CDR2 FQNEAQ (reference sequence). CDR3 length equals 15 residues. Here the CDR3 DNA reads TGTGCCAGCAGCTCAAGGGGGGCGCGTGACCCTGAAGCTTTCTTT. Amino acids: CASSSRGARDPEAFF.

V and J are TRBV5-4 and TRBJ2-3; D is possibly TRBD1 or TRBD2 (6 bases each). The CDR3 is 17 residues long. V was pared by 1 base and J by 0 bases, with 15 bases between. Germline V gives CDR1 SGHNT, CDR2 YYREEE (reference sequence). The CDR3 DNA reads as TGTGCCAGCAGCTTGTATAAGGGGGGAGCAAGCACAGATACGCAGTATTTT. This gives the protein CASSLYKGGASTDTQYF.

A word on this clone: The junction departs from germline at one end; a sequencing error may be responsible. This chain joins TRBV7-7 and TRBJ2-7; D call uncertain. The germline V gene has CDR1 SSHAT and CDR2 FNYEAQ (reference sequence). This CDR3 region has 16 residues. The chain's CDR3 is CASSLVHPESSYEQYF. CDR3 DNA: TGTGCTAGCAGCTTAGTTCACCCGGAGTCCTCCTACGAGCAGTACTTC.

As concerns this clone: One end of the junction does not line up with germline, which may come from a read error. The sample has other DNA sequences that encode this CDR3 too. The chain has TRBV18 and TRBJ2-3, with a weak D call TRBD1 (5 bases). CDR1 and CDR2 (germline): KGHSH, LQKENI. The CDR3 consists of 16 residues. This chain's CDR3 is CASSPLPRASTDTQYF. Here the CDR3 DNA reads TGCGCCAGCTCACCACTTCCCAGGGCGAGCACAGATACGCAGTATTTT.

In its sample, this clone is medium-sized (0.01 to 0.1%). The chain links TRBV4-3 to TRBJ2-7; possibly TRBD2 for D (5 bases). There are 16 residues in the CDR3. CDR1 LGHNA and CDR2 YSLEER come from the germline V gene. The ends were cut back, 3 bases at V and 1 base at J, with 16 bases in the middle. The CDR3 protein is CASSHSFGEASYEQYF. The CDR3, as DNA: TGCGCCAGCAGCCATTCGTTCGGGGAAGCGTCCTACGAGCAGTACTTC.

CDR3 in DNA: TGTGCCAGTAGTATAAGGAGGGGCGGTCAGCCCCAGCATTTT. This encodes CASSIRRGGQPQHF. The chain combines TRBV19 with TRBJ1-5, with D perhaps matching TRBD1 (5 bases). Germline lookup yields CDR1 LNHDA and CDR2 SQIVND (reference sequence). The V end lost 2 bases, the J end lost 6 bases, and 11 bases lay between the germline ends. The CDR3 length is 14 residues.

V usage is TRBV6-5 and J usage is TRBJ1-3; the D gene is possibly TRBD1 (6 bases). Germline assignment: CDR1 MNHEY and CDR2 SVGAGI. This CDR3 has 15 residues. Trimming removed 2 bases at V and 3 bases at J, with 11 bases between. CDR3 residues: CASSYGQNVGNTIYF. CDR3 DNA sequence: TGTGCCAGCAGTTACGGACAGAATGTTGGAAACACCATATATTTT.

The chain recombines TRBV12-5 with TRBJ2-5; D may be TRBD2 (6 bases). Per germline, CDR1 LGHNT and CDR2 FRNRAP. The CDR3 sequence is 15 residues long. Between the trimmed V and J ends, which lost 1 base and 3 bases, there was a span of 12 bases. CDR3 in amino acids: CASGLGGLGKETQYF. CDR3 coding DNA: TGTGCTAGTGGTTTGGGGGGACTGGGTAAAGAGACCCAGTACTTC.

This chain uses TRBV6-1 with TRBJ2-7; 9 bases agree with TRBD2. Germline assignment: CDR1 MNHNS and CDR2 SASEGT. This CDR3 contains 13 residues. Germline trimming cut 10 bases from V and 3 bases from J; bases unmatched to any gene: 7. The CDR3 is CATRLAANYEQYF. The DNA of the CDR3 is TGTGCCACTAGACTAGCGGCTAACTACGAGCAGTACTTC.

This chain's CDR3 is CASSPLGLAGSSYNEQFF. CDR3 sequence (DNA): TGTGCCAGCTCCCCCCTAGGACTAGCGGGCTCCTCCTACAATGAGCAGTTCTTC. V and J are TRBV18 and TRBJ2-1, with 11 positions matching TRBD2. CDR1 is KGHSH and CDR2 is LQKENI in the germline V gene. Trimming took 6 bases from V and 0 from J; bases not matched to a gene: 10. The CDR3 is made up of 18 amino acids.

The rearrangement uses TRBV7-9 and TRBJ1-5; D call uncertain. V shed 0 bases and J shed 4 bases, with 10 bases lying between them. The CDR3 has 15 residues. CDR1 SEHNR and CDR2 FQNEAQ come from the germline V gene (reference sequence). DNA of the CDR3: TGTGCCAGCAGCTTAGCAGGCGGGCGTAATCAGCCCCAGCATTTT. Protein: CASSLAGGRNQPQHF.

The rearrangement joins TRBV10-3 to TRBJ1-1, with D unresolved. Germline CDR1 reads ENHRY; CDR2 reads SYGVKD. This CDR3 spans 16 amino acids. Trimming took off 2 bases at V and 0 bases at J, with 13 bases between the two ends. The CDR3: CAISELTAFMNTEAFF. The CDR3 DNA sequence: TGTGCCATCAGTGAGCTTACGGCATTTATGAACACTGAAGCTTTCTTT.

This clone was detected a few times. The CDR3 loop reads CSVAGAASQPQHF. The CDR3 DNA follows: TGCAGCGTCGCAGGGGCCGCAAGTCAGCCCCAGCATTTT. The genes are TRBV29-1 and TRBJ1-5; possibly TRBD1 for D (6 bases). The CDR3 sequence is 13 residues long. Trimming cost V 6 bases and J 6 bases, with 15 bases left between them. CDR1 is SQVTM, CDR2 ANQGSEA, per germline.